This T cell receptor (beta chain) was sequenced for a study of PD-1 blockade in mismatch repair-deficient tumors. This table comes from immunoSEQ multiplex PCR, and its TCRdb copy is limited to in-frame clones, with some not included. The top ten clones hold around 5.1% of a sample with 70,000 to 90,000 clones, roughly 80% of them seen once. The CDR3 is 14 amino acids. Germline CDR1 WNHNN, CDR2 SYGVQD (reference sequence). The V end was cut by 6 bases, the J end by 8 bases, with 17 bases between. A few pembrolizumab responders had their TCRs sequenced. The TCR was taken from an adult with mismatch repair-deficient cancer. Specimen: peripheral blood, collected 44 weeks after starting pembrolizumab. V usage is TRBV10-1 and J usage is TRBJ2-1; D is perhaps TRBD2 (5 bases). The CDR3 region is CASSPTWPGDEQFF. The CDR3 coding sequence is TGCGCCAGCAGCCCGACGTGGCCCGGGGATGAGCAGTTCTTC.